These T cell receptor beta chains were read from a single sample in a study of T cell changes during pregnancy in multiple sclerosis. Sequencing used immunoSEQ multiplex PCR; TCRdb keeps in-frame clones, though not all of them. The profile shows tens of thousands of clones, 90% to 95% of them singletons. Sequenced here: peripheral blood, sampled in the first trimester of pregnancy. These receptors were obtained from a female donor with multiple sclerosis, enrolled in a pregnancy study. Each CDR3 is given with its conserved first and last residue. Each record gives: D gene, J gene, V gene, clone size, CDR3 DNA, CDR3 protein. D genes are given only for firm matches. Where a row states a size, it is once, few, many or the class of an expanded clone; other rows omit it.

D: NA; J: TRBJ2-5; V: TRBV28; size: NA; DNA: TGTGCCAGCAGTCTAGAAGAGACCCAGTACTTC; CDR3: CASSLEETQYF
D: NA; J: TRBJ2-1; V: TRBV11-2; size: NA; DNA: TGTGCCAGCAGCCACCGGGCGGGTTTCCACAATGAGCAGTTCTTC; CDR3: CASSHRAGFHNEQFF
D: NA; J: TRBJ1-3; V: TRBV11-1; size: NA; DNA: TGTGCCAGCAGCTTACATCGGCGGGACACCATATATTTT; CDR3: CASSLHRRDTIYF
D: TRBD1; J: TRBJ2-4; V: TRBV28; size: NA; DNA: TGTGCCAGCAGTTATGGGACAGAGCTGGGGTTTATCAACATTCAGTACTTC; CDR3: CASSYGTELGFINIQYF
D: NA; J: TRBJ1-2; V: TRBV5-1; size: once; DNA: TGCGCCAGCAGCCCCCGGGGGGAGCTTTATGGCTACACCTTC; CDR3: CASSPRGELYGYTF
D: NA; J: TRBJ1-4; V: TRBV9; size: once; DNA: TGTGCCAGCAGCGTTTACGCAGGGAATAATGAAAAACTGTTTTTT; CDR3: CASSVYAGNNEKLFF
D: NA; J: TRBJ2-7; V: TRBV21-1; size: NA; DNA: TGTGCCAGCAGCAAGGACAGGGGACATTACGAGCAGTACTTC; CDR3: CASSKDRGHYEQYF
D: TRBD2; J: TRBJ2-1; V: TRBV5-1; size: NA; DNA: TGCGCCAGCAGCTTGTCTGCGGGAGTGTGGAATGAGCAGTTCTTC; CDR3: CASSLSAGVWNEQFF
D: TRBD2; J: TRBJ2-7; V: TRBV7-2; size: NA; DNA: TGTGCCAGCAGCCCCCAGGCGGGGGGGTACGAGCAGTACTTC; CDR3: CASSPQAGGYEQYF
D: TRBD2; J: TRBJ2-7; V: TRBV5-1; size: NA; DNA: TGCGCCAGCAGCTTGGTCGGGGGGAAGGGGAACGAGCAGTACTTC; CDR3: CASSLVGGKGNEQYF
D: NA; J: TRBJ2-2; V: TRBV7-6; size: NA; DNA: TGTACCAGCAGCTTAGGGGGGGTAGCCTCCGGGGAGCTGTTTTTT; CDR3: CTSSLGGVASGELFF
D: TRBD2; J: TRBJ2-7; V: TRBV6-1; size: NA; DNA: TGTGCCAGCAGTGAAGTGAGCGGGGGGGCCGGTTGGTACGAGCAGTACTTC; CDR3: CASSEVSGGAGWYEQYF
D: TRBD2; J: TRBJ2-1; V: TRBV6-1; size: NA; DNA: TGTGCCAGCAGAGGCGGGACTAGCGGTCAAAATGAGCAGTTCTTC; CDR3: CASRGGTSGQNEQFF
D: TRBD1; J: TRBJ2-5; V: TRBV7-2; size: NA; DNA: TGTGCCAGCAGCTCGGACAGGTCTGTGGAGACCCAGTACTTC; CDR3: CASSSDRSVETQYF
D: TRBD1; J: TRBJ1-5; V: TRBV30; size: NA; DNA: TGTGCCTGGGGACAGGGGTTTAATCAGCCCCAGCATTTT; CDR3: CAWGQGFNQPQHF
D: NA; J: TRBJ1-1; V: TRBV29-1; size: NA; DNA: TGCAGCGTCCTCCCTCGAAAGAGTGGGCCCGGGGGAGCTTTCTTT; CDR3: CSVLPRKSGPGGAFF
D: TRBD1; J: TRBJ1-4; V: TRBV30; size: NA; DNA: TGTGCCTGGAGCCAGGACAGGGACAATGAAAAACTGTTTTTT; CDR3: CAWSQDRDNEKLFF
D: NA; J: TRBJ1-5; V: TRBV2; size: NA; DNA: TGTGCCAGCAGTGAGGCGGCAGCATCTAATCAGCCCCAGCATTTT; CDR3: CASSEAAASNQPQHF
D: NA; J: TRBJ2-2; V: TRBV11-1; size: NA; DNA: TGTGCCAGCAGTCCAGGGGTTGCCGGGGAGCTGTTTTTT; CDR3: CASSPGVAGELFF
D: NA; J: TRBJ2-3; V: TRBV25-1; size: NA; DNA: TGTGCCAGCAGTGCCTTGGGGCTGGATACGCAGTATTTT; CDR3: CASSALGLDTQYF
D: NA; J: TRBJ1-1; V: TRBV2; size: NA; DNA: TGTGCCAGCAGTGAATGGCGACAGCGGAACACTGAAGCTTTCTTT; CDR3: CASSEWRQRNTEAFF
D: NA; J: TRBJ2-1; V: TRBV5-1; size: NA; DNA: TGCGCCAGCAGCTCGGACAGCTCCTACAATGAGCAGTTCTTC; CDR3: CASSSDSSYNEQFF
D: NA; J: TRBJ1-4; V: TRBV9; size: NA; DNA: TGTGCCAGCAGCGTAGGTTCTGGGGCTGAAAAACTGTTTTTT; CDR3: CASSVGSGAEKLFF
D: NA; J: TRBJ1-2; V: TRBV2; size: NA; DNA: TGTGCCAGCCCCGGGAGGGCCTATGGCTACACCTTC; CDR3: CASPGRAYGYTF
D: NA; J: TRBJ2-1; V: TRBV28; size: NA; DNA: TGTGCCAGCAGTACCTATTGGACAGAAGACTACAATGAGCAGTTCTTC; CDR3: CASSTYWTEDYNEQFF
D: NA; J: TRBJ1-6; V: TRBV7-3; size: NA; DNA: TGTGCCAGCAGCTTAACGGGCGGGAGCTCCTATAATTCACCCCTCCACTTT; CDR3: CASSLTGGSSYNSPLHF
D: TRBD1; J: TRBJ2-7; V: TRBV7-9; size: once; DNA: TGTGCCAGCAGCCAAAGCCTAGGCAGGGGGTCCTACGAGCAGTACTTC; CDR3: CASSQSLGRGSYEQYF
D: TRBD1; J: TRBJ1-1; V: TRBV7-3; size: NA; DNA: TGTGCCAGCAGCTTGTCCCGGGACAGTGAAGCTTTCTTT; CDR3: CASSLSRDSEAFF